At least ten counts were recorded for the clone carrying this TCR beta chain. Using its own MiXCR run on the PCR reads, TCRdb lists one record per CDR3 protein. The table lists around 19,000 distinct CDR3 sequences, less than 65% of them singletons. This sample stems from a study of CD4 and CD8 cells across lung adenocarcinoma regions. With 6 bases clipped from V and 1 base from J, the junction kept 5 bases outside the gene matches. The CDR3 runs 14 residues. The patients had localized lung adenocarcinoma, a non-small cell subtype. This clonotype was sampled from a female donor with lung adenocarcinoma. The CD4 and CD8 labels of this study may be unreliable. Sequenced sample: CD8+ T cells from the center of a lung tumor. The rearrangement joins TRBV12-3 or TRBV12-4 to TRBJ1-1; the match to TRBD1 covers 7 bases. The CDR3 loop reads CASSSDRQNTEAFF. CDR3 DNA sequence: TGTGCCAGCAGCTCGGACAGGCAGAACACTGAAGCTTTCTTT.